The T cell receptor beta chain under discussion was sequenced for a study of cytomegalovirus exposure and HLA in healthy donors (dated by TCRdb to 2016 to 2017). Context from the whole study: A later analysis indicated that the 120 or so validation repertoires were generated on the platform also employed for the 720 or so repertoires of the first cohort. The study combined high-throughput TCR immunosequencing, statistical association of individual TCRs with disease status, and machine learning to predict cytomegalovirus infection status. Besides the first cohort of about 730 subjects, a separate validation cohort made up of roughly 120 different subjects was used. The aim of the study was to test whether cataloging public T cell receptors could identify signatures of past pathogen exposure. Overall results and qualifications from the work: In both the original and validation cohorts, the classifier was reported to diagnose cytomegalovirus status with high specificity and sensitivity. A later analysis had no HLA typing for the validation cohort, so co-occurrence there was scored across all 130 or so repertoires. In vitro tests confirmed that a few of the cytomegalovirus-associated TCR beta chains recognize cytomegalovirus antigens. Most TCR sequences were seen in very few donors, while some public TCRs were found in many individuals. According to the authors, the approach could potentially be generalized to other disease states and immunological phenotypes. A later analysis found that TCRs clustered in the first cohort also tended to co-occur in the roughly 120 validation repertoires, with approximately 93% of cluster scores above 0. A total of fewer than 200 TCR beta chains were listed by the study as associated with cytomegalovirus.

Donors formed part of the validation cohort, which comprised 120 subjects and was distinct from the first cohort of 666 subjects. Regarding this clone: Its antigen is not yet known. The sample holds no much larger clone one base away, and base qualities are not on file.

Libraries came from the immunoSEQ multiplex PCR assay. For the original study's pipeline: A statistical classification framework was developed to diagnose cytomegalovirus status using the catalog of TCR beta chain sequences. TCRdb obtained this table from immuneACCESS and retained in-frame rearrangements with V and J assigned. These tables miss some clones; where compared with another copy, unresolved V genes account for less than half of the shortfall, and the remainder is unexplained. V, J and clone size derive from that table, while D and trimming were established from the DNA sequence. The sample contains fewer than 250,000 clones, approximately 88% of them found a single time. Around 15% of the sample comes from the top ten. From its cysteine to its phenylalanine, the CDR3 spans 13 amino acids. Left in the record is the CDR3 DNA by itself, 39 bases read in frame from the first base. V ends up 3 bases short and J 5 bases short, with an unmatched junction base count of 5. The germline V gene provides CDR1 SQVTM and CDR2 ANQGSEA.

This clonotype originated in a young woman in good health and CMV-seropositive. Sequenced: PBMCs. The V and J genes are TRBV29-1 and TRBJ2-7; TRBD1 matches 9 bases in the middle. The DNA is as follows: TGCAGCGTTGAGGGACAGGGAGGTAACGAGCAGTACTTC. Translated, this gives CSVEGQGGNEQYF.